Given below is one T cell receptor (beta chain) in context. Its antigen is as yet unknown. This sample is part of a study of cytomegalovirus exposure and HLA in healthy donors. At the level of the study: The 120 validation repertoires and the approximately 670 first-cohort repertoires shared a platform, a later analysis reported. Broader study findings: The TCR clusters that emerged in the first cohort tended, a later analysis found, to co-occur in the approximately 130 validation repertoires. In vitro experiments confirmed that a few CMV-associated chains were specific for CMV antigens.

The donors were part of the validation cohort, which consisted of roughly 120 subjects and was separate from the first cohort of about 650 subjects. Libraries were prepared by immunoSEQ multiplex PCR; TCRdb keeps only in-frame clonotypes and omits some of them. The sample has over 200,000 clones, 90% seen once. This CDR3 region has 15 residues. The germline gives CDR1 LNHDA, CDR2 SQIVND (reference sequence). V lost 5 bases to trimming and J lost 0 bases, with 11 bases between them. This rearrangement joins TRBV19 to TRBJ1-5, with no clear D. The sample was PBMCs. The receptor comes from a woman in her 30s in good health and CMV-seronegative. The CDR3 sequence is CASSPRAASNQPQHF. The CDR3 region has the DNA TGTGCCAGTAGTCCCCGGGCGGCTAGCAATCAGCCCCAGCATTTT.